The clone carrying this TCR beta chain was counted ten times or more. Using unique molecular identifiers, the investigators prepared the TCRbeta library. TCRdb redid the calling of the PCR reads with MiXCR, one entry per CDR3 protein. The table lists around 240,000 distinct CDR3 sequences, about 9.6% of them singletons, with 5% to 6% in the top ten. The sample belongs to a study of T-cell reconstitution after alpha-beta-depleted transplantation in children. Between the trimmed V and J ends, which lost 7 bases and 4 bases, there was a span of 14 bases. This CDR3 has 14 amino acids. The gene calls are TRBV12-3 or TRBV12-4 and TRBJ1-5; D not certain. The receptor was derived from a human donor who donated a stem cell graft to a child with SCID. Sequenced here: PBMCs from the stem cell graft donor, sampled from the stem cell graft. Here the CDR3 reads CASTTTQTNQPQHF. The CDR3 DNA is TGTGCCAGCACCACGACCCAAACTAATCAGCCCCAGCATTTT.